The rows below give T cell receptor beta chains drawn from one sample of a study of blood T cell repertoires in COVID-19. This table comes from immunoSEQ multiplex PCR, and its TCRdb copy is limited to in-frame clones, with some not included. The data contain 100,000 to 150,000 clones, about four fifths of them seen just once; the ten biggest clones take up roughly 35%. Sequenced material: peripheral blood. These receptors were taken from a middle-aged man with active or convalescent COVID-19. Each CDR3 is given with its conserved first and last residue. D genes are given only for firm matches. Not every row has a clone size; where given, it reads once, few, many or a size class.

j_gene: TRBJ1-5
d_gene: TRBD1
v_gene: TRBV19
abundance: .
CDR3nt: TGTGCCAGTAGTACGTCGGGACAGGGCAATCAGCCCCAGCATTTT
CDR3aa: CASSTSGQGNQPQHF

j_gene: TRBJ1-5
d_gene: TRBD1
v_gene: TRBV18
abundance: .
CDR3nt: TGTGCCAGCTCACCCTCCTATAGACAGGGTCGAAGCAATCAGCCCCAGCATTTT
CDR3aa: CASSPSYRQGRSNQPQHF

j_gene: TRBJ2-3
d_gene: TRBD2
v_gene: TRBV3-1/TRBV3-2
abundance: .
CDR3nt: TGTGCCAGCAGCCTCGGGACTAGCGGGAGTGATACGCAGTATTTT
CDR3aa: CASSLGTSGSDTQYF

j_gene: TRBJ1-2
d_gene: TRBD1
v_gene: TRBV5-4
abundance: .
CDR3nt: TGTGCCAGCAGCTTGGCAGGACAGGGGAACTATGGCTACACCTTC
CDR3aa: CASSLAGQGNYGYTF

j_gene: TRBJ1-1
d_gene: .
v_gene: TRBV13
abundance: .
CDR3nt: TGTGCCAGCAGTTCGGGGAAGAACACTGAAGCTTTCTTT
CDR3aa: CASSSGKNTEAFF

j_gene: TRBJ1-4
d_gene: .
v_gene: TRBV2
abundance: few
CDR3nt: TGTGCCAGCAGCAGGGAAGCTAATGAAAAACTGTTTTTT
CDR3aa: CASSREANEKLFF

j_gene: TRBJ1-3
d_gene: .
v_gene: TRBV30
abundance: .
CDR3nt: TGTGCCTGGAGTCCCCCGGGGAGCCGGAACACCATATATTTT
CDR3aa: CAWSPPGSRNTIYF

j_gene: TRBJ2-6
d_gene: TRBD2
v_gene: TRBV5-4
abundance: few
CDR3nt: TGTGCCAGCAGCTCCCCGGGAGGTGGGGCCAACGTCCTGACTTTC
CDR3aa: CASSSPGGGANVLTF

j_gene: TRBJ2-3
d_gene: TRBD2
v_gene: TRBV29-1
abundance: .
CDR3nt: TGCAGCCCCTCTGCACTGACTAGCGGGGGGGCAGATACGCAGTATTTT
CDR3aa: CSPSALTSGGADTQYF

j_gene: TRBJ2-3
d_gene: TRBD1
v_gene: TRBV6-6
abundance: .
CDR3nt: TGTGCCACCTCGGACAGGGAGACAGATACGCAGTATTTT
CDR3aa: CATSDRETDTQYF

j_gene: TRBJ1-5
d_gene: .
v_gene: TRBV12-2
abundance: .
CDR3nt: TGTGCAAGTCGCTTATCCGACAGGGATAGCAATCAGCCCCAGCATTTT
CDR3aa: CASRLSDRDSNQPQHF

j_gene: TRBJ2-1
d_gene: .
v_gene: TRBV18
abundance: .
CDR3nt: TGTGCCAGCCGATCACAGGGCTACAATGAGCAGTTCTTC
CDR3aa: CASRSQGYNEQFF

j_gene: TRBJ2-6
d_gene: TRBD1
v_gene: TRBV6-5
abundance: .
CDR3nt: TGTGCCAGCATGACAGGGAGCTCTGGGGCCAACGTCCTGACTTTC
CDR3aa: CASMTGSSGANVLTF

j_gene: TRBJ1-1
d_gene: .
v_gene: TRBV20-1
abundance: .
CDR3nt: TGCAGTGCTAGAGGCGAGGGATCGGCTTTCTTT
CDR3aa: CSARGEGSAFF

j_gene: TRBJ1-2
d_gene: TRBD1
v_gene: TRBV30
abundance: .
CDR3nt: TGTGCCTGGAGACCAACAGGGGTCTATGGCTACACCTTC
CDR3aa: CAWRPTGVYGYTF

j_gene: TRBJ1-4
d_gene: .
v_gene: TRBV6-5
abundance: .
CDR3nt: TGTGCCAGCATGGGACTGATGGCTGAAAAACTGTTTTTT
CDR3aa: CASMGLMAEKLFF

j_gene: TRBJ2-2
d_gene: TRBD1
v_gene: TRBV15
abundance: .
CDR3nt: TGTGCCACCAGCAGAGATCTACAGGGGGCAGTCGGGGAGCTGTTTTTT
CDR3aa: CATSRDLQGAVGELFF

j_gene: TRBJ2-1
d_gene: .
v_gene: TRBV5-1
abundance: few
CDR3nt: TGCGCCAGCAGCTTGGGGGCAAGCTCCTACAATGAGCAGTTCTTC
CDR3aa: CASSLGASSYNEQFF

j_gene: TRBJ1-1
d_gene: .
v_gene: TRBV7-6
abundance: .
CDR3nt: TGTGCCAGCAGCTTAGCCCCCCAGGGGACAAACACTGAAGCTTTCTTT
CDR3aa: CASSLAPQGTNTEAFF

j_gene: TRBJ1-5
d_gene: TRBD1
v_gene: TRBV19
abundance: once
CDR3nt: TGTGCCAGTAAATTACAGGGGGAAAATCAGCCCCAGCATTTT
CDR3aa: CASKLQGENQPQHF

j_gene: TRBJ1-1
d_gene: .
v_gene: TRBV3-1/TRBV3-2
abundance: .
CDR3nt: TGTGCCAGCAGCCTACAGATGAACACTGAAGCTTTCTTT
CDR3aa: CASSLQMNTEAFF

j_gene: TRBJ1-2
d_gene: .
v_gene: TRBV28
abundance: .
CDR3nt: TGTGCCAGCAGTTCCCAGGGGAGCGACTATGGCTACACCTTC
CDR3aa: CASSSQGSDYGYTF

j_gene: TRBJ2-5
d_gene: .
v_gene: TRBV5-1
abundance: .
CDR3nt: TGCGCCAGCAGCTTGGCCGAGGTTGAGACCCAGTACTTC
CDR3aa: CASSLAEVETQYF

j_gene: TRBJ2-7
d_gene: .
v_gene: TRBV5-5
abundance: once
CDR3nt: TGTGCCAGCAGCTTAGACGGGACATTGTACGAGCAGTACTTC
CDR3aa: CASSLDGTLYEQYF

j_gene: TRBJ1-5
d_gene: .
v_gene: TRBV28
abundance: once
CDR3nt: TGTGCCAGCGGGGGGGAATATAGCAATCAGCCCCAGCATTTT
CDR3aa: CASGGEYSNQPQHF

j_gene: TRBJ2-5
d_gene: TRBD1
v_gene: TRBV25-1
abundance: .
CDR3nt: TGTGCCAGCAGTGAATCGACAGGGGGCTGGGAGACCCAGTACTTC
CDR3aa: CASSESTGGWETQYF

j_gene: TRBJ2-5
d_gene: .
v_gene: TRBV11-2
abundance: .
CDR3nt: TGTGCCAGCAGCTTAGGCCTCCGGGGGGCAGGAGAGACCCAGTACTTC
CDR3aa: CASSLGLRGAGETQYF

j_gene: TRBJ1-3
d_gene: .
v_gene: TRBV2
abundance: .
CDR3nt: TGTGCCAGCAGTGAGGGGAGGATGGGAAACACCATATATTTT
CDR3aa: CASSEGRMGNTIYF

j_gene: TRBJ2-7
d_gene: .
v_gene: TRBV29-1
abundance: .
CDR3nt: TGCAGCGCCGACAAGAACTACGAGCAGTACTTC
CDR3aa: CSADKNYEQYF

j_gene: TRBJ1-1
d_gene: .
v_gene: TRBV7-2
abundance: .
CDR3nt: TGTGCCAGCAGCTTCGCGGCTTCCCAGGGGACTGAAGCTTTCTTT
CDR3aa: CASSFAASQGTEAFF